This TCR beta chain was identified in a study of T-cell memory formation after mild COVID-19. The CDR3 is 13 residues long. The ends were cut back, 5 bases at V and 9 bases at J, with 14 bases in the middle. Germline loops: CDR1 MNHEY, CDR2 SVGAGI. TCRdb reprocessed the 5' RACE reads with MiXCR, giving one entry per CDR3 protein. The table lists under 450,000 distinct CDR3 sequences, 20% to 30% of them singletons. The sequencing sample was made of PBMCs or a T cell subset sorted from them (not recorded which). The gene calls are TRBV6-5 and TRBJ2-4, with D possibly being TRBD1 or TRBD2 (5 bases each). The source of this sequence is an adult woman who had mild COVID-19 (a few samples of this study predate the infection). Cell type and time point are not known. The CDR3 DNA is TGTGCCAGCAGTCGTGATGTGGGGACCATTCAGTACTTC. This translates into CASSRDVGTIQYF.